This T cell receptor beta chain was identified in a study of shared clonotypes between healthy human individuals. Naive CD8 populations comprised CD45RO-negative cells positively selected for CCR7, excluding terminally differentiated effector memory CD45RA+ cells. Assay used: immunoSEQ multiplex PCR; TCRdb lists only in-frame clones, some missing. The sample lists about 1.9 million clones, around 93% occurring once. The V and J ends lost 6 bases and 3 bases, in that order; junction bases with no gene match: 6. CDR3 size: 14 residues. The germline gives CDR1 SGHRS, CDR2 YFSETQ. This clone is a singleton in its sample.

The V call is TRBV5-1, the J call TRBJ2-1; TRBD1 matches at 7 bases. Sequences were obtained from naive CD8+ T cells from PBMCs. The clonotype was recovered from a young man in good health. Some clones in this sample may be carry-over from other donors' samples. DNA of the CDR3: TGCGCCAGCATGATCGCAGGGGGCTACAATGAGCAGTTCTTC. Protein product: CASMIAGGYNEQFF.